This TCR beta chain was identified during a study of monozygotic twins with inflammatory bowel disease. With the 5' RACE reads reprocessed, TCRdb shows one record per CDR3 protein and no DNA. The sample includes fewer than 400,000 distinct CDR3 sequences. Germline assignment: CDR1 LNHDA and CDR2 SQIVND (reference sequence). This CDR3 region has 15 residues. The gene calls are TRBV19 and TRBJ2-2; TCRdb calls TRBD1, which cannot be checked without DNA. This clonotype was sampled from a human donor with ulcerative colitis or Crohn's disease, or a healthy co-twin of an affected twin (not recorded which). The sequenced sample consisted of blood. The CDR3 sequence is CASSVDRVGAGELFF.